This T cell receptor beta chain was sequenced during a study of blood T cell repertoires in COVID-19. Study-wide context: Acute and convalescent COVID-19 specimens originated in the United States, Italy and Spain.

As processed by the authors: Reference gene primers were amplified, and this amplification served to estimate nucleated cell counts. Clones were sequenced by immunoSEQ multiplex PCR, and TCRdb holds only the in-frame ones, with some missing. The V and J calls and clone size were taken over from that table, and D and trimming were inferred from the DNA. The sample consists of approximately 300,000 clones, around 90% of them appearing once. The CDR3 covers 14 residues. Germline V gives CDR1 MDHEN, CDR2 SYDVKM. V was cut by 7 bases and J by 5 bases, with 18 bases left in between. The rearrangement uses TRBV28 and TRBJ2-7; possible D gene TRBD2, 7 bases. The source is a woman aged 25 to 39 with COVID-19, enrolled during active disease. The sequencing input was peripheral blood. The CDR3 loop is CASIRGGRGNEQYF. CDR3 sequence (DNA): TGTGCCAGCATTCGCGGGGGCAGGGGAAACGAGCAGTACTTC.